This T cell receptor (beta chain) was identified during a study of cytomegalovirus exposure and HLA in healthy donors. Background on the study: The study's early data release held about 85 million unique TCRs from HLA-typed donors. For the roughly 400 genotyped donors, around 76% fell within the Caucasian-associated ancestry cluster.

This clone was picked up a small number of times. Primers for the PCR totalled 60 Vbeta and 13 Jbeta. Method: immunoSEQ multiplex PCR; TCRdb's copy keeps in-frame clones and lacks some. The table has approximately 190,000 clones, 84% seen once; the top ten hold 0.25% to 0.3%. Trimming removed 7 bases from V and 2 bases from J, with 9 bases in between. Germline assignment: CDR1 SNHLY and CDR2 FYNNEI. The CDR3 length is 12 residues. Sequenced input: PBMCs. This sequence joins TRBV2 and TRBJ2-7; no clear D. This clonotype was sampled from a boy aged 5-17 years in good health and CMV-seronegative. CDR3 DNA sequence: TGTGCCAGCATTACTCTCCCCTACGAGCAGTACTTC. It specifies CASITLPYEQYF.